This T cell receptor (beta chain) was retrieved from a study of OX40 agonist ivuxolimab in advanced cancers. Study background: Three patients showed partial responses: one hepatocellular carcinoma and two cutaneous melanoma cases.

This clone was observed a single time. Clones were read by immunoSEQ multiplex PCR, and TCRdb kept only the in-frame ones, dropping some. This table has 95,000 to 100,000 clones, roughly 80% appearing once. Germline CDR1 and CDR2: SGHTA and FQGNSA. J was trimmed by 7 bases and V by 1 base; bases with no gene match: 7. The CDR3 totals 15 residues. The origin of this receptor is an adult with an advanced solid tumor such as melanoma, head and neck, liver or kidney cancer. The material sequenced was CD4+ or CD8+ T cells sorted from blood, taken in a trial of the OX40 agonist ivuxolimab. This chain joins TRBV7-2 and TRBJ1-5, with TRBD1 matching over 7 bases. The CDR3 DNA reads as TGTGCCAGCAGCTTAGGGGACAGCAGGAACCAGCCCCAGCATTTT. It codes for CASSLGDSRNQPQHF. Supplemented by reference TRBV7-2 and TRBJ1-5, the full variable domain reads GAGVSQSPSNKVTEKGKDVELRCDPISGHTALYWYRQSLGQGLEFLIYFQGNSAPDKSGLPSDRFSAERTGGSVSTLTIQRTQQEDSAVYLCASSLGDSRNQPQHFGDGTRLSIL.